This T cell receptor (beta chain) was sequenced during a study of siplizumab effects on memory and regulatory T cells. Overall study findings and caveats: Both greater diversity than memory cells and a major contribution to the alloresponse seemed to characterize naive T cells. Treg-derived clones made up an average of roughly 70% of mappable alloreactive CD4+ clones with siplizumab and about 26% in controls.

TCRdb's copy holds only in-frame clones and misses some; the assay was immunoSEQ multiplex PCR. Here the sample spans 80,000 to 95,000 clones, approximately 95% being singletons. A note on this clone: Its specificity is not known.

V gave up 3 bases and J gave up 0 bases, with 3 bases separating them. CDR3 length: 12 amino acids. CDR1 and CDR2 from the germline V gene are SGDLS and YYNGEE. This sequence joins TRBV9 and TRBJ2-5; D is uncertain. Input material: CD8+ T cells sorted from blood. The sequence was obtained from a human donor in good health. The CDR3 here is CASSDDQETQYF. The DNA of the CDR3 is TGTGCCAGCAGCGATGACCAAGAGACCCAGTACTTC.